This T cell receptor beta chain was captured in a study of PD-L1 blockade in urothelial cancer. Produced via immunoSEQ multiplex PCR; TCRdb's table is partial and in-frame only. The data hold some 67,000 clones, with roughly 89% observed a single time. From germline, CDR1 is LNHDA and CDR2 SQIVND (reference sequence). V was pared by 1 base and J by 0 bases, with 19 bases between. The CDR3 sequence is 19 residues long. J is TRBJ1-5 and V is TRBV19; tentatively, D is TRBD1 (6 bases). Specimen: PBMCs, collected around atezolizumab (anti-PD-L1) treatment. The receptor's source is a man aged 55 to 70 with urothelial cancer. CDR3 nucleotide sequence: TGTGCCAGTAGTATAGGAAGGGTCAGGGGACGACATAGCAATCAGCCCCAGCATTTT. This translates into CASSIGRVRGRHSNQPQHF.